This is a list of T cell receptor beta chains from one sample in a study of shared clonotypes between healthy human individuals. Some clones are missing from TCRdb's copy, which holds only in-frame ones; the method was immunoSEQ multiplex PCR. The repertoire holds about 2 million clones, about 94% seen once, with 0.9% to 1.3% in the top ten. Sample: naive CD8+ T cells sorted from blood. The receptors originated from a man aged 18 to 35 in good health. Each CDR3 is given with its conserved first and last residue. D genes are given only for firm matches. Clone size is shown for a subset of rows, as once, few, many or a class of expanded clone.

>TRBV10-2|NA|TRBJ2-7|13|NA
CASSETRIYEQYF
TGCGCCAGCAGTGAGACGCGTATCTACGAGCAGTACTTC
>TRBV18|NA|TRBJ2-3|16|NA
CASSSGGHLPTDTQYF
TGTGCCAGCTCATCGGGGGGACACCTACCCACAGATACGCAGTATTTT
>TRBV4-1|NA|TRBJ2-5|13|NA
CASSQVGEETQYF
TGCGCCAGCAGCCAAGTAGGGGAAGAGACCCAGTACTTC
>TRBV10-3|NA|TRBJ2-5|12|NA
CAIRGPVGTQYF
TGTGCCATCAGGGGGCCAGTGGGGACCCAGTACTTC
>TRBV30|NA|TRBJ2-7|13|TRBD1
CAWIRKGAYEQYF
TGTGCCTGGATTCGTAAGGGGGCTTACGAGCAGTACTTC
>TRBV6-5|NA|TRBJ2-7|15|TRBD1
CASSPDRDQSYEQYF
TGTGCCAGCAGCCCCGACAGGGACCAGTCCTACGAGCAGTACTTC
>TRBV9|NA|TRBJ2-7|15|NA
CASSATQGYTYEQYF
TGTGCCAGCAGCGCCACTCAGGGGTATACCTACGAGCAGTACTTC
>TRBV28|NA|TRBJ2-7|15|TRBD1
CASSFEGAATYEQYF
TGTGCCAGCAGTTTCGAGGGGGCCGCAACCTACGAGCAGTACTTC
>TRBV10-1|few|TRBJ1-1|11|TRBD1
CASSGTGEAFF
TGCGCCAGCAGTGGGACAGGAGAAGCTTTCTTT
>TRBV2|NA|TRBJ1-5|13|TRBD1
CASQDRANQPQHF
TGTGCCAGCCAGGACAGGGCCAATCAGCCCCAGCATTTT
>TRBV7-7|NA|TRBJ2-7|15|NA
CASSRTLESSYEQYF
TGTGCTAGCAGCCGGACATTGGAGAGCTCCTACGAGCAGTACTTC
>TRBV10-2|NA|TRBJ1-2|14|TRBD1
CASTPDRAGYGYTF
TGCGCCAGCACCCCGGACAGGGCCGGCTATGGCTACACCTTC
>TRBV6-1|NA|TRBJ2-7|15|NA
CASSEGGEASYEQYF
TGTGCCAGCAGTGAAGGGGGGGAGGCCTCCTACGAGCAGTACTTC
>TRBV29-1|NA|TRBJ2-1|12|NA
CSVEVGAIEQFF
TGCAGCGTTGAAGTTGGAGCGATTGAGCAGTTCTTC
>TRBV6-5|NA|TRBJ2-2|14|NA
CASRAETDTGELFF
TGTGCCAGCAGAGCCGAGACAGACACCGGGGAGCTGTTTTTT
>TRBV7-9|NA|TRBJ2-3|13|NA
CASSPTSTDTQYF
TGTGCCAGCAGCCCTACAAGCACAGATACGCAGTATTTT
>TRBV28|NA|TRBJ1-1|15|TRBD1
CASSLLQGTNTEAFF
TGTGCCAGCAGTTTATTACAGGGGACGAACACTGAAGCTTTCTTT
>TRBV10-3|NA|TRBJ1-1|14|NA
CAIRYLGMNTEAFF
TGTGCCATCAGATATTTGGGGATGAACACTGAAGCTTTCTTT
>TRBV4-1|NA|TRBJ2-3|17|TRBD2
CASSQRLAGGPTDTQYF
TGCGCCAGCAGCCAACGGCTAGCGGGGGGGCCGACAGATACGCAGTATTTT
>TRBV9|NA|TRBJ2-7|16|NA
CASSSQEGGGYYEQYF
TGTGCCAGCAGCTCCCAAGAGGGAGGAGGCTACTACGAGCAGTACTTC
>TRBV6-1|once|TRBJ2-3|12|NA
CASSNLGDTQYF
TGTGCCAGCAGTAATCTAGGAGATACGCAGTATTTT
>TRBV9|NA|TRBJ2-1|15|TRBD2
CASNPAGASYNEQFF
TGTGCCAGCAACCCAGCGGGGGCCTCCTACAATGAGCAGTTCTTC
>TRBV2|NA|TRBJ2-7|16|TRBD1
CASSEAQTGLDREQYF
TGTGCCAGCAGTGAAGCTCAGACAGGGTTGGATCGCGAGCAGTACTTC
>TRBV9|NA|TRBJ2-7|15|TRBD2
CASSLGLAGGYEQYF
TGTGCCAGCAGCCTCGGACTAGCGGGAGGCTACGAGCAGTACTTC
>TRBV6-8|NA|TRBJ2-2|15|NA
CASSSLTGITGELFF
TGTGCCAGCTCTTCACTGACTGGGATCACCGGGGAGCTGTTTTTT
>TRBV25-1|NA|TRBJ2-7|13|NA
CASSEGGSYEQYF
TGTGCCAGCAGTGAAGGCGGGTCCTACGAGCAGTACTTC
>TRBV27|NA|TRBJ2-7|14|TRBD2
CASSLVGGPYEQYF
TGTGCCAGCAGTTTAGTGGGAGGGCCTTACGAGCAGTACTTC
>TRBV7-9|NA|TRBJ2-7|13|NA
CASSLGGGYEQYF
TGTGCCAGCAGCTTAGGGGGAGGCTACGAGCAGTACTTC
>TRBV30|NA|TRBJ2-5|15|TRBD1
CAWSVGTGGGETQYF
TGTGCCTGGAGTGTAGGGACAGGGGGAGGAGAGACCCAGTACTTC
>TRBV29-1|NA|TRBJ2-7|13|TRBD1
CSASGTGVDEQYF
TGCAGCGCCTCGGGGACAGGGGTCGACGAGCAGTACTTC
>TRBV6-5|NA|TRBJ2-2|15|NA
CASQPQGLGTGELFF
TGTGCCAGCCAACCACAGGGTTTGGGCACCGGGGAGCTGTTTTTT
>TRBV6-4|NA|TRBJ1-3|14|NA
CASIWRGEWNTIYF
TGTGCCAGCATCTGGAGGGGGGAATGGAACACCATATATTTT
>TRBV7-2|NA|TRBJ2-7|12|NA
CASSLVPYEQYF
TGTGCCAGCAGCTTAGTACCCTACGAGCAGTACTTC
>TRBV6-5|NA|TRBJ2-1|16|TRBD2
CASSYSTLAANNEQFF
TGTGCCAGCAGTTACTCTACTCTAGCGGCAAACAATGAGCAGTTCTTC
>TRBV5-1|NA|TRBJ2-7|16|NA
CASSPYWQEGPYEQYF
TGCGCCAGCAGCCCCTATTGGCAGGAGGGCCCCTACGAGCAGTACTTC
>TRBV10-2|NA|TRBJ2-2|16|TRBD2
CASSDQMTSATGELFF
TGCGCCAGCAGTGACCAGATGACTAGCGCCACCGGGGAGCTGTTTTTT
>TRBV21-1|NA|TRBJ1-4|12|NA
CASPQGSEKLFF
TGTGCCAGCCCGCAAGGGTCCGAAAAACTGTTTTTT
>TRBV27|NA|TRBJ1-1|14|NA
CASSWLGTNTEAFF
TGTGCCAGCAGTTGGCTGGGGACGAACACTGAAGCTTTCTTT
>TRBV4-3|NA|TRBJ2-7|15|TRBD1
CASSQRQGSGLEQYF
TGCGCCAGCAGCCAAAGACAGGGTAGTGGGCTCGAGCAGTACTTC
>TRBV12-1|NA|TRBJ1-3|17|NA
CASSFASTLFSGNTIYF
TGTGCCAGCAGCTTTGCGTCTACCCTGTTCTCTGGAAACACCATATATTTT
>TRBV4-1|NA|TRBJ2-3|13|NA
CASSLLNTDTQYF
TGCGCCAGCAGTCTTCTTAACACAGATACGCAGTATTTT
>TRBV11-2|once|TRBJ1-3|17|NA
CASSLAPGHPFGNTIYF
TGTGCCAGCAGCTTAGCCCCGGGACATCCCTTCGGAAACACCATATATTTT
>TRBV6-6|NA|TRBJ2-7|13|NA
CASTPDYSYEQYF
TGTGCCAGCACCCCTGATTACTCCTACGAGCAGTACTTC
>TRBV6-1|NA|TRBJ1-6|15|NA
CASRPRTEDNSPLHF
TGTGCCAGCAGACCCCGGACGGAGGACAATTCACCCCTCCACTTT
>TRBV7-9|NA|TRBJ1-2|14|NA
CASSLASTGYGYTF
TGTGCCAGCAGCTTAGCCTCTACAGGGTATGGCTACACCTTC
>TRBV6-4|NA|TRBJ2-1|14|TRBD1
CAMETGTGVDEQFF
TGTGCCATGGAAACCGGGACAGGGGTCGATGAGCAGTTCTTC
>TRBV19|NA|TRBJ2-1|15|NA
CASSIGWGSPDEQFF
TGTGCCAGTAGTATAGGCTGGGGGTCGCCGGATGAGCAGTTCTTC
>TRBV11-2|NA|TRBJ1-2|16|NA
CASSLDLDTAFYGYTF
TGTGCCAGCAGCTTAGATTTAGACACCGCTTTCTATGGCTACACCTTC
>TRBV19|NA|TRBJ1-1|15|TRBD1
CASSMPQGGHTEAFF
TGTGCCAGTAGTATGCCGCAGGGGGGTCACACTGAAGCTTTCTTT
>TRBV28|NA|TRBJ2-7|14|NA
CASSVDRSSYEQYF
TGTGCCAGCAGTGTAGACAGGAGCTCCTACGAGCAGTACTTC
>TRBV6-1|NA|TRBJ2-3|13|NA
CASSLISTDTQYF
TGTGCCAGCAGCTTAATATCGACAGATACGCAGTATTTT
>TRBV30|NA|TRBJ1-2|15|NA
CAWSTTQESNYGYTF
TGTGCCTGGAGTACCACCCAAGAGAGTAACTATGGCTACACCTTC
>TRBV9|NA|TRBJ2-3|16|TRBD2
CASSPIAGGQTDTQYF
TGTGCCAGCAGCCCAATAGCGGGGGGGCAGACAGATACGCAGTATTTT
>TRBV4-3|NA|TRBJ2-5|15|TRBD2
CASSQGQREGETQYF
TGCGCCAGCAGCCAAGGGCAGCGGGAGGGAGAGACCCAGTACTTC
>TRBV29-1|NA|TRBJ2-3|17|TRBD2
CSVVGPGLAGDANTQYF
TGCAGCGTTGTGGGTCCAGGACTAGCGGGGGACGCTAATACGCAGTATTTT
>TRBV7-9|NA|TRBJ2-3|17|TRBD2
CASSAPEGLAFTDTQYF
TGTGCCAGCAGCGCCCCGGAGGGACTAGCATTCACAGATACGCAGTATTTT
>TRBV11-2|NA|TRBJ2-1|17|TRBD2
CASSLEALAGGINEQFF
TGTGCCAGCAGCTTAGAGGCCCTAGCGGGGGGAATCAATGAGCAGTTCTTC
>TRBV4-3|NA|TRBJ2-7|15|TRBD2
CASSPTSGSPNEQYF
TGCGCCAGCAGCCCCACTAGCGGGAGTCCCAACGAGCAGTACTTC
>TRBV6-5|NA|TRBJ2-4|14|NA
CASSYGGGGNIQYF
TGTGCCAGCAGTTACGGGGGAGGAGGAAACATTCAGTACTTC
>TRBV7-6|NA|TRBJ2-5|14|TRBD2
CASSLVAGEETQYF
TGTGCCAGCAGCTTAGTAGCGGGAGAGGAGACCCAGTACTTC